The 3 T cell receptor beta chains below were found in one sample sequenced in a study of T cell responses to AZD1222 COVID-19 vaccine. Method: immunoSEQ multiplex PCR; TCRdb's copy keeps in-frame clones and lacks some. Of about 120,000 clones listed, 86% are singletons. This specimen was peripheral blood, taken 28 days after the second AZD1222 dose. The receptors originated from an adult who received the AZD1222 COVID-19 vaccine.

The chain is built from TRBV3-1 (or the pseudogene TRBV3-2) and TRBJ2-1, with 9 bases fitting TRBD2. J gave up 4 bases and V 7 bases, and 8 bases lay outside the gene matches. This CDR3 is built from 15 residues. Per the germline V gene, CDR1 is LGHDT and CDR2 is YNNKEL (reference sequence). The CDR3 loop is CASNLAGKDYNEQFF. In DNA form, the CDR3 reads TGTGCCAGCAACCTAGCGGGGAAGGATTACAATGAGCAGTTCTTC.

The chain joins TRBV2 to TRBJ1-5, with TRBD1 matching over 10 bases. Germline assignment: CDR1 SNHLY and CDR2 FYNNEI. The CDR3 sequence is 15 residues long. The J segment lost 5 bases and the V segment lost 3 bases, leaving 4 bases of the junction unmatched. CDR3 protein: CASSDMTGGYQPQHF. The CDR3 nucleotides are TGTGCCAGCAGTGATATGACAGGGGGCTATCAGCCCCAGCATTTT.

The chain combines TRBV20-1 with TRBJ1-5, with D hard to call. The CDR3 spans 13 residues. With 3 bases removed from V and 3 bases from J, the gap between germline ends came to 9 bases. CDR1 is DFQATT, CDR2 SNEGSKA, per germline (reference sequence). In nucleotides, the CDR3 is TGCAGTGCTAGTGGCCAGTACAATCAGCCCCAGCATTTT. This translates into CSASGQYNQPQHF.